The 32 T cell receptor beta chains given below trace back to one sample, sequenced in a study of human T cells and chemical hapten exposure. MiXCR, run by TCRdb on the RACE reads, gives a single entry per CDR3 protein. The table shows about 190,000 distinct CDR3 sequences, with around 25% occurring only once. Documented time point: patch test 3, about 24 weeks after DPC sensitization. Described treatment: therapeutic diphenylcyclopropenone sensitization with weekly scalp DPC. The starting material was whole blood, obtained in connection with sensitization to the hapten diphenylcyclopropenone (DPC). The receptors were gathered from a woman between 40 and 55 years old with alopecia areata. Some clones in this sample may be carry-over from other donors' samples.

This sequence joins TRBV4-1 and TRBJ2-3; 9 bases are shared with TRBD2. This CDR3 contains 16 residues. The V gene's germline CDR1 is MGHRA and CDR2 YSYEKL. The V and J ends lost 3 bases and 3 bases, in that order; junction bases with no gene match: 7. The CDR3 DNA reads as TGCGCCAGCAGCCAGACTCTAGCGGGAAGGACAGATACGCAGTATTTT. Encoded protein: CASSQTLAGRTDTQYF.

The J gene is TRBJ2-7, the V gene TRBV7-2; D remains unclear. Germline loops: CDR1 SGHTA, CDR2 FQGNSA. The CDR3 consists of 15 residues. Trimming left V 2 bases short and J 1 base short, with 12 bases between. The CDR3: CASSLWSQASYEQYF. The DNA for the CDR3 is TGTGCCAGCAGCTTATGGAGTCAGGCGTCCTACGAGCAGTACTTC.

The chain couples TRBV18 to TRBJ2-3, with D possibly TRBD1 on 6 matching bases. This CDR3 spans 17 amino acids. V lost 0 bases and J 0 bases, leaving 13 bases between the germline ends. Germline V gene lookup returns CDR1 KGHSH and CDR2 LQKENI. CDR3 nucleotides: TGTGCCAGCTCACCACCGAGGGGGTTTACTAGCACAGATACGCAGTATTTT. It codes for CASSPPRGFTSTDTQYF.

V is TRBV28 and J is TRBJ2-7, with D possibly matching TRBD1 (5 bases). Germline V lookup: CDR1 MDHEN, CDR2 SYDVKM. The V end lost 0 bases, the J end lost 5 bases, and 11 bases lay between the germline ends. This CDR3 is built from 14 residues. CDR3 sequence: CASSLWVGVDEQYF. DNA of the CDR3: TGTGCCAGCAGTTTATGGGTAGGGGTTGACGAGCAGTACTTC.

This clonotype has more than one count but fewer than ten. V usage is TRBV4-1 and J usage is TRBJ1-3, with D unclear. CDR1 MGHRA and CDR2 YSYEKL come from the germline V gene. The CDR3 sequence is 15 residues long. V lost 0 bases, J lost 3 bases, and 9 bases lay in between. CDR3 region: CASSQEGRFGNTIYF. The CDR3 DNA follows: TGCGCCAGCAGCCAAGAGGGGAGATTTGGAAACACCATATATTTT.

In DNA, the CDR3 is TGTGCCAGCAGGCTGGCGGGACAGCAATTCACAGATACGCAGTATTTT. This translates into CASRLAGQQFTDTQYF. The J gene is TRBJ2-3, the V gene TRBV5-5; tentative D call: TRBD1 (7 bases). The germline V and J ends were trimmed by 5 bases and 2 bases, with 18 bases remaining between them. The CDR3 sequence is 16 residues long. Germline V gene sequence: CDR1 SGHKS, CDR2 YYEKEE (reference sequence).

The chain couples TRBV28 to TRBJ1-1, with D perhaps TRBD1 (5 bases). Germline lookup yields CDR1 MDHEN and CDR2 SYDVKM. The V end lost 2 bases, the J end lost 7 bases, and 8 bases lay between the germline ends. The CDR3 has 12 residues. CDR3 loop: CASSLGAFEAFF. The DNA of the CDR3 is TGTGCCAGCAGTTTAGGGGCCTTTGAAGCTTTCTTT.

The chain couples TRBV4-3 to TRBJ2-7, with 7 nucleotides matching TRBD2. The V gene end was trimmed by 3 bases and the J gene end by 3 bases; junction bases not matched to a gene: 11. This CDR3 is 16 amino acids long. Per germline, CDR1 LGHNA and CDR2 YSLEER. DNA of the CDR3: TGCGCCAGCAGCCACAGAAGCGGGACCAACATCTACGAGCAGTACTTC. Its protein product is CASSHRSGTNIYEQYF.

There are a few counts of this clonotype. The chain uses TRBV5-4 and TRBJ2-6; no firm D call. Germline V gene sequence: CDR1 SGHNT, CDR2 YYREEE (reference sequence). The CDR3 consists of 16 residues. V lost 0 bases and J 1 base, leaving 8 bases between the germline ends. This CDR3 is CASSLGSRSGANVLTF. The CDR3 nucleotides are TGTGCCAGCAGCTTGGGGTCTCGATCTGGGGCCAACGTCCTGACTTTC.

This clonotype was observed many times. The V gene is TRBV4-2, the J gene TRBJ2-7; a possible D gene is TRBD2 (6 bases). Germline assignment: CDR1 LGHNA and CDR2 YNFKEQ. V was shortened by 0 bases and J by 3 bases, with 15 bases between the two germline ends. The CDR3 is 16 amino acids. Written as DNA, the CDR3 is TGTGCCAGCAGCCAAGAACCCCCTCCGGACTACTACGAGCAGTACTTC. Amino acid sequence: CASSQEPPPDYYEQYF.

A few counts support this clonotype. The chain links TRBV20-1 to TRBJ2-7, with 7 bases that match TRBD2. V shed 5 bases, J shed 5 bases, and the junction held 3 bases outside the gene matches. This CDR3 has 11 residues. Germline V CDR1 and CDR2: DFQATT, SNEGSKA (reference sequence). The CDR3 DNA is TGCAGTGCTCGGGACTACCACGAGCAGTACTTC. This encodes CSARDYHEQYF.

DNA of the CDR3: TGTGCCAGCTCACGTGGTTCTAGACCAAACTCTGGGGCCAACGTCCTGACTTTC. It codes for CASSRGSRPNSGANVLTF. This rearrangement joins TRBV18 to TRBJ2-6; D is uncertain. This CDR3 spans 18 amino acids. Germline-derived CDR1 and CDR2 are KGHSH and LQKENI. V shed 4 bases and J shed 0 bases, with 16 bases lying between them.

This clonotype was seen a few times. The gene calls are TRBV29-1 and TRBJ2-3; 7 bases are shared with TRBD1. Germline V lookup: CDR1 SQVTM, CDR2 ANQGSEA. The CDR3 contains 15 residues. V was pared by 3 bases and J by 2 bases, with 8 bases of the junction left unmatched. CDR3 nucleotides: TGCAGCGTTGATTACGGACAGGAACACACAGATACGCAGTATTTT. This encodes CSVDYGQEHTDTQYF.

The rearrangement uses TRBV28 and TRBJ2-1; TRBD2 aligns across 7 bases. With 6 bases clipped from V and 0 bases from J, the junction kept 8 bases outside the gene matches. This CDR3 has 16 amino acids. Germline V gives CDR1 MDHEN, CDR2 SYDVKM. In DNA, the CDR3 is TGTGCCAGCAGCCCGGGGGGTTTGAGCTCCTACAATGAGCAGTTCTTC. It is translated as CASSPGGLSSYNEQFF.

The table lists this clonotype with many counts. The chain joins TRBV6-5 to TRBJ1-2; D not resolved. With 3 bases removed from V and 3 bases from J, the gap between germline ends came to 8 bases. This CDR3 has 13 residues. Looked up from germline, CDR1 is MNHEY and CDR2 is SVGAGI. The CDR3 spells CASSYGEYYGYTF. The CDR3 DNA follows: TGTGCCAGCAGTTATGGGGAATACTATGGCTACACCTTC.

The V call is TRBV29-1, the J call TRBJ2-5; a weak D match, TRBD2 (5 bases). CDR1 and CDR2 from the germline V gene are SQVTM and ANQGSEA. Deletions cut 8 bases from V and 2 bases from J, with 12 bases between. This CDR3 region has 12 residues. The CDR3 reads CSLGLSQETQYF. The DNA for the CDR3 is TGCAGCCTCGGACTGTCACAAGAGACCCAGTACTTC.

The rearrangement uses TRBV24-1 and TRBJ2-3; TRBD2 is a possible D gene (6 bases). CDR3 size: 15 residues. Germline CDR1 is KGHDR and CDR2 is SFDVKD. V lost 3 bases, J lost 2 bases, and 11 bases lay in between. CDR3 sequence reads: CATSDPGVPTDTQYF. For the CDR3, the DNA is TGTGCCACCAGTGATCCGGGGGTCCCCACAGATACGCAGTATTTT.

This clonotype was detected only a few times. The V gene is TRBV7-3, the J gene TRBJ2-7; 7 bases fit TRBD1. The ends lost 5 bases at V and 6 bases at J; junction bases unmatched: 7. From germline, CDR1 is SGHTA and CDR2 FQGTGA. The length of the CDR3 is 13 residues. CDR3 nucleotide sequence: TGTGCCAGCAGCGTCCAGGGGGAGAGCGAGCAGTACTTC. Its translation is CASSVQGESEQYF.

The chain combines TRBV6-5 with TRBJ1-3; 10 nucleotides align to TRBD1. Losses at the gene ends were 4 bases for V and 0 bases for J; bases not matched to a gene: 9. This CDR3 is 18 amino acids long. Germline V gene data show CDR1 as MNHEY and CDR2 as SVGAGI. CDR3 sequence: CASSLTGTGVVSGNTIYF. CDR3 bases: TGTGCCAGCAGTTTAACCGGGACAGGGGTCGTCTCTGGAAACACCATATATTTT.

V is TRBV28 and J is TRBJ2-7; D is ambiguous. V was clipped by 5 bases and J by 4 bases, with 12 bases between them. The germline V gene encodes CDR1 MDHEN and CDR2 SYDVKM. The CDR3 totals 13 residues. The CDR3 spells CASSPPLAYEQYF. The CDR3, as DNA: TGTGCCAGCAGTCCTCCTCTTGCTTACGAGCAGTACTTC.

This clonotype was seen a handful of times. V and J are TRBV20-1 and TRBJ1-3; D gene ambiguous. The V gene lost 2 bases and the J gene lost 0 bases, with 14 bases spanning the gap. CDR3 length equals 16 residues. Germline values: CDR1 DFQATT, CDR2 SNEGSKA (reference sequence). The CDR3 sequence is CSARRSSPYSGNTIYF. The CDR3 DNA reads TGCAGTGCTAGAAGATCGAGTCCCTACTCTGGAAACACCATATATTTT.

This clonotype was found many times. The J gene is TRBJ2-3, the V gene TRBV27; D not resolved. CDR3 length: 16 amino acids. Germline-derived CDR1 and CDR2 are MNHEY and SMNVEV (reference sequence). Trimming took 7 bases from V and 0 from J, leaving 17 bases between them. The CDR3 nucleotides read TGTGCCAGCAAATTAGTGGGATCTTCTAGCACAGATACGCAGTATTTT. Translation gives CASKLVGSSSTDTQYF.

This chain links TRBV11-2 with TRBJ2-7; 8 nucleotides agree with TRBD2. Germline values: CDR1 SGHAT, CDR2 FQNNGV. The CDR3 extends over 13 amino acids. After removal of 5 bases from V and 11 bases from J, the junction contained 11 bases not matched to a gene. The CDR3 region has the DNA TGTGCCAGCAGCCCGGGGGGGATATCTCTCGAGTACTTC. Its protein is CASSPGGISLEYF.

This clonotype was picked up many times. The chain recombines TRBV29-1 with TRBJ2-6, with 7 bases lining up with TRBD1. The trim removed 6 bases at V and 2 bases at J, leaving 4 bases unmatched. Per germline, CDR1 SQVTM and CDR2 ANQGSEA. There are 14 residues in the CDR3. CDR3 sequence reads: CSVSRGTGANVLTF. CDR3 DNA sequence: TGCAGCGTCTCCAGGGGGACTGGGGCCAACGTCCTGACTTTC.

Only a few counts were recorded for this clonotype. The CDR3 protein is CASSKQGASTEAFF. The CDR3 DNA follows: TGTGCCAGCAGTAAACAGGGGGCAAGCACTGAAGCTTTCTTT. The chain recombines TRBV6-5 with TRBJ1-1, with 9 positions matching TRBD1. The CDR3 runs 14 residues. J gave up 4 bases and V 5 bases, and 5 bases lay outside the gene matches. CDR1 and CDR2 (germline): MNHEY, SVGAGI.

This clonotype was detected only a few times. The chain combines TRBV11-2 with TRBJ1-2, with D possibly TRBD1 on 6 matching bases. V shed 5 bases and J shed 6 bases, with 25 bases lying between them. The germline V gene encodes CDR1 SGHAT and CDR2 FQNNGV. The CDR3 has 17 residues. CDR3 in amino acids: CASSGRGHALKEHGYTF. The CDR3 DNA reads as TGTGCCAGCAGCGGCCGGGGACACGCGCTCAAAGAACATGGCTACACCTTC.

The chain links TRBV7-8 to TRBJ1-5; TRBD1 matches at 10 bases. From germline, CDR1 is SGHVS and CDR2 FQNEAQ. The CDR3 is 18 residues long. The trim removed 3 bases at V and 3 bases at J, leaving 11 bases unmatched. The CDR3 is CASSFSPGQGFINQPQHF. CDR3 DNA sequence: TGTGCCAGCAGCTTCTCACCGGGACAGGGGTTTATCAATCAGCCCCAGCATTTT.

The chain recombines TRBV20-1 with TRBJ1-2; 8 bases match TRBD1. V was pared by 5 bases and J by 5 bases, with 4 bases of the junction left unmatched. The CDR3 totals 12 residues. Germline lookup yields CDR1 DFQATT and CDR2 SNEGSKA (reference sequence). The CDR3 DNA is TGCAGTGCTGGACAGGGACGATATGGCTACACCTTC. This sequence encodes CSAGQGRYGYTF.

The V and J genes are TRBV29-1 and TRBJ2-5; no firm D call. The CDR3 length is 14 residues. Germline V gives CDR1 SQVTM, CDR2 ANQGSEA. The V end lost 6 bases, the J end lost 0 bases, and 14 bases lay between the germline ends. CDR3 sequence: CSVSARHDQETQYF. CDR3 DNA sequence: TGCAGCGTGTCAGCGCGGCATGACCAAGAGACCCAGTACTTC.

The CDR3 is CASSQARSSGWADTQYF. The CDR3, as DNA: TGCGCCAGCAGCCAAGCAAGGTCTAGCGGTTGGGCAGATACGCAGTATTTT. The rearrangement uses TRBV4-1 and TRBJ2-3; 7 nucleotides align to TRBD2. CDR1 MGHRA and CDR2 YSYEKL come from the germline V gene. The CDR3 runs 17 residues. V shed 1 base and J 4 bases; nucleotides not matched to a gene: 11.

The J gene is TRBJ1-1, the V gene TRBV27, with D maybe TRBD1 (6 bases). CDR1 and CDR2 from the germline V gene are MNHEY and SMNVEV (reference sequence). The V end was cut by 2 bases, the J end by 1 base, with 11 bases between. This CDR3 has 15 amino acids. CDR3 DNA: TGTGCCAGCAGTTTACAGGGGAGGGAGAACACTGAAGCTTTCTTT. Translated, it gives CASSLQGRENTEAFF.

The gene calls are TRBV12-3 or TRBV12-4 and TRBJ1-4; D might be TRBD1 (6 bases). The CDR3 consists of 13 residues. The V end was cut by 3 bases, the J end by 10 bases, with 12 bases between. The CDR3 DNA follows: TGTGCCAGCAGTTTTGGACAGTCGCGAAAACTGTTTTTT. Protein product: CASSFGQSRKLFF.